Reported below is one T cell receptor beta chain. This sample stems from a study of CD8+CD57+ T cells in acquired aplastic anemia. Genomic DNA was employed as the template in profiling TCR beta VDJ and CDR3. MiXCR was run by TCRdb on the reads, yielding one entry per CDR3 protein. The sample has hundreds of thousands of distinct CDR3 sequences; more than 40% are singletons. Selection for sequencing was limited to patients who had shown CD8+CD57+ cell expansion by flow cytometry. The CDR3 length is 14 residues. J was trimmed by 1 base and V by 3 bases; bases with no gene match: 1. In germline, CDR1 is WNHNN, CDR2 SYGVQD (reference sequence).

This sequence joins TRBV10-1 and TRBJ2-3; the match to TRBD2 covers 7 bases. Sequencing was done on a sample of sorted CD4+, CD8+, or CD8+CD57+ T cells (not recorded which) from PBMCs. The sequence derives from a human donor with aplastic anemia. For the CDR3, the DNA is TGCGCCAGCAGTGACACTAGCGGCACAGATACGCAGTATTTT. Translation gives CASSDTSGTDTQYF.